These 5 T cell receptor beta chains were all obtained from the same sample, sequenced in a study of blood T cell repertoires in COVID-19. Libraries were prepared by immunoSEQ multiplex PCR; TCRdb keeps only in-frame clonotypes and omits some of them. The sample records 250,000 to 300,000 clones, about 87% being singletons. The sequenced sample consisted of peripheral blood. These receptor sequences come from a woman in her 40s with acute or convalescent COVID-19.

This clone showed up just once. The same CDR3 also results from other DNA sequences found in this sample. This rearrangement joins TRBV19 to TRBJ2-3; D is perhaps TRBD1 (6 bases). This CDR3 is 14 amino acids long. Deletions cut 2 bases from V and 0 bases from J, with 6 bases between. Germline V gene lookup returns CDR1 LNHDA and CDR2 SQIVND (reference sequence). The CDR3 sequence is CASSIRGSTDTQYF. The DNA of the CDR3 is TGTGCCAGTAGTATAAGGGGGAGCACAGATACGCAGTATTTT. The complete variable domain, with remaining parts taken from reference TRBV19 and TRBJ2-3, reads DGGITQSPKYLFRKEGQNVTLSCEQNLNHDAMYWYRQDPGQGLRLIYYSQIVNDFQKGDIAEGYSVSREKKESFPLTVTSAQKNPTAFYLCASSIRGSTDTQYFGPGTRLTVL.

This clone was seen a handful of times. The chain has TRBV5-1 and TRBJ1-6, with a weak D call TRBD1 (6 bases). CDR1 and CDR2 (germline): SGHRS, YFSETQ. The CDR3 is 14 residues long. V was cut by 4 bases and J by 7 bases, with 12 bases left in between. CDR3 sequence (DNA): TGCGCCAGCAGCATCGGGACACGAAATTCACCCCTCCACTTT. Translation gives CASSIGTRNSPLHF.

CDR3 bases: TGTGCCAGCAGCCGGACTAGCGGGGGGGACACAGATACGCAGTATTTT. Its protein product is CASSRTSGGDTDTQYF. The J gene is TRBJ2-3, the V gene TRBV3-1 (or the pseudogene TRBV3-2); 15 bases are a match to TRBD2. V gave up 4 bases and J gave up 2 bases; unmatched junction bases: 1. Per germline, CDR1 LGHDT and CDR2 YNNKEL (reference sequence). The CDR3 is made up of 16 amino acids.

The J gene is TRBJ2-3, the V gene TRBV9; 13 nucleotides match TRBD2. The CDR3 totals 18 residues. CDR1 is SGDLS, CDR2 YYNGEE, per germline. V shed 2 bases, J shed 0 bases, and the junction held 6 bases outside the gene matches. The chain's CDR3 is CASSVGTSGVISTDTQYF. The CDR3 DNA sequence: TGTGCCAGCAGCGTGGGGACTAGCGGGGTAATTAGCACAGATACGCAGTATTTT.

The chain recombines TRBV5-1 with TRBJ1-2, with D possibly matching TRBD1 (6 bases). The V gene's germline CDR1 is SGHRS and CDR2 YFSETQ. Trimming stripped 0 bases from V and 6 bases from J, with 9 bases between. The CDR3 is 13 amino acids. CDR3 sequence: CASSLGQADGYTF. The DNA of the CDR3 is TGCGCCAGCAGCTTGGGACAGGCCGATGGCTACACCTTC. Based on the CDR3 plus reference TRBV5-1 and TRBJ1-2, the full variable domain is KAGVTQTPRYLIKTRGQQVTLSCSPISGHRSVSWYQQTPGQGLQFLFEYFSETQRNKGNFPGRFSGRQFSNSRSEMNVSTLELGDSALYLCASSLGQADGYTFGSGTRLTVV.